Here is one T cell receptor (beta chain) with its context. This record comes from a study of blood T cell repertoires in COVID-19. Study background: Researchers got acute and convalescent COVID-19 samples from the United States, Italy and Spain. PBMCs, B-cell-depleted T cells, or T cells provided the cDNA or gDNA that made up the material.

Clones were sequenced by immunoSEQ multiplex PCR, and TCRdb holds only the in-frame ones, with some missing. Counted here are 340,000 or so clones, approximately 86% occurring once; the ten biggest clones make up around 4.5%. The CDR3 has 16 amino acids. V lost 0 bases, J lost 4 bases, and 15 bases lay in between. Germline V gene sequence: CDR1 SGHTS, CDR2 YDEGEE. Those enrolled, adults aged roughly 18 to 89 years, came from about two dozen US areas. Participants' own reports of clinical history determined their cohort assignment. V gene TRBV5-8 combines with J gene TRBJ2-3; perhaps TRBD2 as D (6 bases). This sequence originates from a woman aged 40 to 50 with acute COVID-19. The specimen sequenced was PBMCs or T cells enriched from blood (not recorded which). The CDR3 is CASSLAFSSASDTQYF. CDR3 DNA: TGTGCCAGCAGCTTGGCTTTCTCTAGCGCATCAGATACGCAGTATTTT. The variable domain in full, completed from reference TRBV5-8 and TRBJ2-3, reads EAGVTQSPTHLIKTRGQQATLRCSPISGHTSVYWYQQALGLGLQFLLWYDEGEERNRGNFPPRFSGRQFPNYSSELNVNALELEDSALYLCASSLAFSSASDTQYFGPGTRLTVL.